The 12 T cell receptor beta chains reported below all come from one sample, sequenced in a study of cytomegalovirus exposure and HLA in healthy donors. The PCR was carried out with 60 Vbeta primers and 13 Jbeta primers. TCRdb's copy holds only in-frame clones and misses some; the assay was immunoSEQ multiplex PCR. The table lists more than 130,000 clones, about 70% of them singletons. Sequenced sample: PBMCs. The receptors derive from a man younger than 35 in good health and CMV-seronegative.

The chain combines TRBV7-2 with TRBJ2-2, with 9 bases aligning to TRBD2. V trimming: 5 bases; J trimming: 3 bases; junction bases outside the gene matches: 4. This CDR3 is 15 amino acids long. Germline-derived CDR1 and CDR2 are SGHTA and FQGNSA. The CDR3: CASSESSGDTGELFF. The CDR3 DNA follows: TGTGCCAGCAGCGAGTCTAGCGGGGACACCGGGGAGCTGTTTTTT.

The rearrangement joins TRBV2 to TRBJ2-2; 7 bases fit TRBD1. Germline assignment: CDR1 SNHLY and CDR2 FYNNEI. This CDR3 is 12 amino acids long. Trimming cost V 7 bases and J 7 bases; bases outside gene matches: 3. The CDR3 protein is CASKTGYGELFF. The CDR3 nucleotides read TGTGCCAGCAAGACAGGGTACGGGGAGCTGTTTTTT.

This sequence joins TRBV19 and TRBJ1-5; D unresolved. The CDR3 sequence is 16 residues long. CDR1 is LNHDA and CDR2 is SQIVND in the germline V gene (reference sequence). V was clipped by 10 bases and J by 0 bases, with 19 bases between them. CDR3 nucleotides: TGTGCCACTAGAGGTCCGGGAGCCACTAGCAATCAGCCCCAGCATTTT. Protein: CATRGPGATSNQPQHF.

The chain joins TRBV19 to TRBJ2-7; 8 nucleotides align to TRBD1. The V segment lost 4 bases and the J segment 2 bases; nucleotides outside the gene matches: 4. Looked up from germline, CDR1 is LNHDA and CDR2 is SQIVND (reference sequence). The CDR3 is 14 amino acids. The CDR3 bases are TGTGCCAGTAGTAGAAGCAGGGGGCCCTACGAGCAGTACTTC. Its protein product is CASSRSRGPYEQYF.

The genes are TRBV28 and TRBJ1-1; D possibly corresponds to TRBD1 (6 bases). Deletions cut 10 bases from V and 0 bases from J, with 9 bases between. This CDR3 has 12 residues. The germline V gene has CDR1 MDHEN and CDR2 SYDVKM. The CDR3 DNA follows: TGTGCCATCGGGACATTGAACACTGAAGCTTTCTTT. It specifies CAIGTLNTEAFF.

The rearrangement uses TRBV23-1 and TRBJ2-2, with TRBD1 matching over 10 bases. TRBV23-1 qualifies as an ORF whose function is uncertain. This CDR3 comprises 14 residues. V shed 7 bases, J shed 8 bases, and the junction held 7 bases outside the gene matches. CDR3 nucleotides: TGCGCCAGCACCCGACAGGGGGCGAAGGGGGAGCTGTTTTTT. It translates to CASTRQGAKGELFF.

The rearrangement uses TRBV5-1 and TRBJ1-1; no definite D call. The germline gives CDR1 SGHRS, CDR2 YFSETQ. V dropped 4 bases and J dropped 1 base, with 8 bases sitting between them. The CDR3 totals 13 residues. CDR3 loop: CASSRTENTEAFF. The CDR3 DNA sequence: TGCGCCAGCAGCCGCACAGAGAACACTGAAGCTTTCTTT.

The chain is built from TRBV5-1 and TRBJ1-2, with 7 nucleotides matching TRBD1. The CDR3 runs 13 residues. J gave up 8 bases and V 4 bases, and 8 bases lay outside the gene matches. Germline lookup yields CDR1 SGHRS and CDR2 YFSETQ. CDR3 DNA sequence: TGCGCCAGCAGCCTCGGACAGGAGCAAGGCTACACCTTC. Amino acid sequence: CASSLGQEQGYTF.

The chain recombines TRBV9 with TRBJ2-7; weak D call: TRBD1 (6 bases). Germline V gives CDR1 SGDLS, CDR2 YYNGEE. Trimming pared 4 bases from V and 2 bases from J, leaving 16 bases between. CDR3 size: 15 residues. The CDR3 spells CASSSSTGAAYEQYF. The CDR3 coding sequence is TGTGCCAGCAGCTCGTCGACAGGCGCTGCCTACGAGCAGTACTTC.

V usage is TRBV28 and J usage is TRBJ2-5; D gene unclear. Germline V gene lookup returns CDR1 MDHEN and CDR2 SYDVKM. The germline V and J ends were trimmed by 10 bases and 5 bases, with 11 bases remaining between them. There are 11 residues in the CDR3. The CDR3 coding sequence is TGTGCCACCAGGACGGAGGAGACCCAGTACTTC. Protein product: CATRTEETQYF.

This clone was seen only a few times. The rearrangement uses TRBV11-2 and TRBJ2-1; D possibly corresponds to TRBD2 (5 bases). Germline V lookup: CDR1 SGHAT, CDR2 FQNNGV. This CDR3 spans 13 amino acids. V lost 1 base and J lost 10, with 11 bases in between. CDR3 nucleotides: TGTGCCAGCAGCTTAGCAGTCCGAGGGGAGCAGTTCTTC. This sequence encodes CASSLAVRGEQFF.

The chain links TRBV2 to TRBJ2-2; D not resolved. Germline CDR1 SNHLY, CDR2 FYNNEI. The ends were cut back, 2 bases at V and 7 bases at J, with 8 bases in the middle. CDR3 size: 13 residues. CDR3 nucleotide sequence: TGTGCCAGCAGTGAAAGGTCGGGCGGGGAGCTGTTTTTT. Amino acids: CASSERSGGELFF.